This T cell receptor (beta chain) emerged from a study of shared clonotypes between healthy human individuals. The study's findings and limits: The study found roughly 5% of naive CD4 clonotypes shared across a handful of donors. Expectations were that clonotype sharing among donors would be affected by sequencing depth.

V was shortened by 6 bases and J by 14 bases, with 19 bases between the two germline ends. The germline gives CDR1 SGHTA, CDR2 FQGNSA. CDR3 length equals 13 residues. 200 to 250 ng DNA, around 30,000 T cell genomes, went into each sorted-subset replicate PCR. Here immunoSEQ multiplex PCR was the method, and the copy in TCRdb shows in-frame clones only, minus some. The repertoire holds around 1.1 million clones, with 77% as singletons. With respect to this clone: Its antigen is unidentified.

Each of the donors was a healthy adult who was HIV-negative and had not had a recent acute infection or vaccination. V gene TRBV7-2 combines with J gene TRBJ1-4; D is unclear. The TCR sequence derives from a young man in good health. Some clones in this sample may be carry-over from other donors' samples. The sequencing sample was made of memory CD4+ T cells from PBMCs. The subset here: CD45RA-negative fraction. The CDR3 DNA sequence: TGTGCCAGCAGTTTGCCGGGTCCCCCCCGGCTGTTTTTT. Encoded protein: CASSLPGPPRLFF. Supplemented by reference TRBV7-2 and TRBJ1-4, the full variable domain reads GAGVSQSPSNKVTEKGKDVELRCDPISGHTALYWYRQSLGQGLEFLIYFQGNSAPDKSGLPSDRFSAERTGGSVSTLTIQRTQQEDSAVYLCASSLPGPPRLFFGSGTQLSVL.